The source of this TCR beta chain is a study of cytomegalovirus exposure and HLA in healthy donors. Overall study results and limits: In a later analysis, TCR beta V- and J-gene trimming was associated with a missense DCLRE1C variant. Around 160 TCR beta chains were listed as cytomegalovirus-associated. A few CMV-associated chains proved CMV antigen-specific in vitro.

At collection, donors were nominally healthy, but unrecorded immune exposures were probable. Primers: 60 Vbeta forward and 13 Jbeta reverse. Assay used: immunoSEQ multiplex PCR; TCRdb lists only in-frame clones, some missing. The table has 190,000 or so clones, roughly four fifths seen once. V was clipped by 0 bases and J by 2 bases, with 8 bases between them. The CDR3 contains 14 residues. CDR1 is MNHEY, CDR2 SVGAGI, per germline. This clone was observed once. Its antigen is unidentified. Sequencing used PBMCs. The source is a woman between 45 and 60 years old in good health and CMV-seropositive. V gene TRBV6-5 combines with J gene TRBJ2-7, with a weak D call TRBD1 (6 bases). This CDR3 is CASSYSGAPYEQYF. The CDR3 DNA sequence: TGTGCCAGCAGTTACTCGGGGGCCCCCTACGAGCAGTACTTC.